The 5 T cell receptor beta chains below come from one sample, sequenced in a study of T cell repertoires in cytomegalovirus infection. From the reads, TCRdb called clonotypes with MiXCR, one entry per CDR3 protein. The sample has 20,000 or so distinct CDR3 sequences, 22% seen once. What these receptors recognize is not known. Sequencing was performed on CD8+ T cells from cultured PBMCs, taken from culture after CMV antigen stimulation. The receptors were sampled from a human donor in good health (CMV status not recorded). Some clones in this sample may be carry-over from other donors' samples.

CDR3 DNA sequence: TGTGCCAGCAGAACCTCAATTACCGGGACTAACCGGGTTCCCGCCACAGATACGCAGTATTTT. It translates to CASRTSITGTNRVPATDTQYF. The chain carries TRBV6-1 and TRBJ2-3; 7 bases are shared with TRBD2. The CDR3 totals 21 residues. Germline V gene lookup returns CDR1 MNHNS and CDR2 SASEGT. With 6 bases clipped from V and 2 bases from J, the junction kept 26 bases outside the gene matches.

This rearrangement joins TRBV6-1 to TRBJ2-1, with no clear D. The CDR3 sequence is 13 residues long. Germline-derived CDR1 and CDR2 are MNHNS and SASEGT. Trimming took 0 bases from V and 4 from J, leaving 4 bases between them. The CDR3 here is CASSEARYNEQFF. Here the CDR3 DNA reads TGTGCCAGCAGTGAAGCGAGGTACAATGAGCAGTTCTTC.

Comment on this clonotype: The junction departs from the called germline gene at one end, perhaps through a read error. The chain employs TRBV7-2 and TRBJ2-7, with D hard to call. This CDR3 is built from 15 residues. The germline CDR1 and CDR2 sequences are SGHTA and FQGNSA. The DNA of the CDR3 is TGTGTCAGCAGCTTAGAGGAGACATACTGGGGCGAGCAGTACTTC. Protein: CVSSLEETYWGEQYF.

This CDR3 is CASSPPTGSSSYNEQFF. DNA of the CDR3: TGCGCCAGCAGCCCCCCGACAGGGTCGAGCTCCTACAATGAGCAGTTCTTC. The rearrangement joins TRBV4-1 to TRBJ2-1; 7 nucleotides match TRBD1. Per germline, CDR1 MGHRA and CDR2 YSYEKL. The CDR3 is 17 residues long. V lost 4 bases and J lost 0; bases outside the gene matches: 9.

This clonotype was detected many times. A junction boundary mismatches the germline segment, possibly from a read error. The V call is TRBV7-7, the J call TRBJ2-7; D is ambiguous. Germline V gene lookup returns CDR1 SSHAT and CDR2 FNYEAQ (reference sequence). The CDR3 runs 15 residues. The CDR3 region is CASSPTVRSSYEQYF. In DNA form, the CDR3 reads TGTGCTAGCAGCCCCACCGTGAGGTCCTCCTACGAGCAGTACTTC.